Below, one TCR beta chain is given with its context. Which antigen it targets is not known. TCRdb records Illumina HiSeq 2000 as the sequencer. The TCR beta cDNA libraries were made using 5'RACE template switching, a step that added both a universal primer site and unique molecular identifiers. Priming for cDNA synthesis came from the TCR beta constant segment, and two successive PCR amplification steps followed. In the source study's methods: MIGEC handled demultiplexing of the reads and grouping by UMI, while MiTCR was used to assemble and quantify clonotypes. To remove erroneous sequences, TCR cDNA sequences were retained only when supported by two or more reads. Downstream repertoire analysis used the tcR package, and clonotypes were matched across fractions by CDR3 nucleotide sequence plus V segment. VDJmatch was used to annotate antigen specificity against VDJdb, with one amino acid substitution in CDR3 permitted. TCRdb reprocessed the reads and assigns one entry to each CDR3 protein sequence, leaving out DNA. TCRdb, not the original authors, processed these V and J calls. The table of this sample itemizes under 500,000 distinct CDR3 sequences. 7.3% of the sample is in the top ten clones.

HCMV-specific IgG was detected in serum with a commercial ELISA kit to determine HCMV serostatus. Peripheral blood mononuclear cells were isolated from blood by Ficoll density gradient centrifugation. The sample originates from a study of T cells expressing NK-cell markers (TCRdb year 2020). Concerning the study at large: Three sorted T-cell subsets (CD3+CD56+NKG2C+, CD3+CD56+NKG2C- and CD3+CD56-NKG2C+) from fewer than 10 donors had their TCR beta-chain repertoires profiled. All eight donors whose samples were sequenced were randomly selected healthy volunteers, three of them men and five women. Libraries were sequenced as 2 x 150 bp reads on Illumina HiSeq 2000/2500, MiSeq or NextSeq. Most of the eight sequenced donors were HCMV-seropositive and one was HCMV-seronegative. The study at large found these results: Those dominant clonotypes were again the most abundant among CD3+CD56-NKG2C+ cells in a handful of donors, at 28.3-60.1%. In six donors, the dominant CD3+CD56+NKG2C+ clonotypes were among the top 10 CD8+ clonotypes and accounted for about 1.0-7.5% of CD8+ T cells. It remained unclear whether the expanded NKG2C-expressing T cell clones were specific for HCMV antigens.

This receptor was taken from a woman between 18 and 69 years old in good health. The sequenced sample consisted of blood T cells: a sorted CD56 or NKG2C T cell subset, CD4+ or CD8+ T cells, or bulk PBMC T cells (not recorded which).

CDR3 sequence: CASSLGPSANYGYTF. The V and J genes are TRBV12-3 or TRBV12-4 and TRBJ1-2. There are 15 amino acids in the CDR3, from cysteine to phenylalanine inclusive. The DNA is unrecorded.